These 8 T cell receptor beta chains came from one sample sequenced in a study of Ad26.COV2.S vaccination and SARS-CoV-2 variants. Treatment reported: about 20 received Ad26.COV2.S at low or high dose, single or two shots; 5 received placebo; per-sample allocation not given. Day 63 following the first vaccine or placebo injection was when the samples were taken. Profiling relied on immunoSEQ multiplex PCR, and the TCRdb table lists in-frame clones only, not all of them. In the table there are more than 300,000 clones, roughly 84% of which are singletons. The material sequenced was peripheral blood, taken in a trial of Ad26.COV2.S vaccine versus placebo. Source of these receptors: a person between 18 and 60 years old who received the Ad26.COV2.S COVID-19 vaccine or a placebo.

CDR3 loop: CASSRNPNYGYTF. The CDR3 DNA reads as TGTGCCAGCAGCCGAAATCCTAACTATGGCTACACCTTC. This chain uses TRBV13 with TRBJ1-2; no reliable D call. V was cut by 5 bases and J by 0 bases, with 7 bases left in between. CDR1 PRHDT and CDR2 FYEKMQ come from the germline V gene (reference sequence). The length of the CDR3 is 13 residues.

This rearrangement joins TRBV5-1 to TRBJ1-6, with TRBD1 matching 8 bases. Trimming cost V 2 bases and J 7 bases; bases outside gene matches: 2. Per germline, CDR1 SGHRS and CDR2 YFSETQ. The CDR3 contains 14 residues. The CDR3 here is CASSFTGGNSPLHF. CDR3 coding DNA: TGCGCCAGCAGCTTCACAGGGGGGAATTCACCCCTCCACTTT.

This chain links TRBV7-8 with TRBJ2-5; D may be TRBD1 (5 bases). CDR1 SGHVS and CDR2 FQNEAQ come from the germline V gene. This CDR3 comprises 14 residues. V was cut by 4 bases and J by 2 bases, with 11 bases left in between. The CDR3 DNA sequence: TGTGCCAGCAGCTGGCGACAGTTGCAAGAGACCCAGTACTTC. It encodes CASSWRQLQETQYF.

The chain couples TRBV5-1 to TRBJ2-1; TRBD1 might be the D (6 bases). Trimming pared 4 bases from V and 4 bases from J, leaving 15 bases between. CDR3 size: 15 residues. CDR1 and CDR2 (germline): SGHRS, YFSETQ. The CDR3 loop is CASSPQGPHYNEQFF. The CDR3 coding sequence is TGCGCCAGCAGCCCCCAGGGGCCACATTACAATGAGCAGTTCTTC. The whole variable domain, filled in from reference TRBV5-1 and TRBJ2-1, reads KAGVTQTPRYLIKTRGQQVTLSCSPISGHRSVSWYQQTPGQGLQFLFEYFSETQRNKGNFPGRFSGRQFSNSRSEMNVSTLELGDSALYLCASSPQGPHYNEQFFGPGTRLTVL.

This clone was observed a handful of times. V and J are TRBV19 and TRBJ2-2; TRBD2 aligns across 9 bases. Germline V gives CDR1 LNHDA, CDR2 SQIVND (reference sequence). This CDR3 comprises 17 residues. J gave up 0 bases and V 4 bases, and 6 bases lay outside the gene matches. For the CDR3, the DNA is TGTGCCAGTAGTACCCTAGCGGGGAGAACGAACACCGGGGAGCTGTTTTTT. Its protein product is CASSTLAGRTNTGELFF.

In DNA, the CDR3 is TGTGCCAGCAGCGACACTAGCAGCAAAGAGACCCAGTACTTC. It yields the protein CASSDTSSKETQYF. V usage is TRBV7-9 and J usage is TRBJ2-5; tentatively, D is TRBD2 (6 bases). Germline V gene data show CDR1 as SEHNR and CDR2 as FQNEAQ (reference sequence). The V end lost 5 bases, the J end lost 3 bases, and 13 bases lay between the germline ends. The CDR3 is 14 residues long.

The table lists this clone with a few counts. V usage is TRBV19 and J usage is TRBJ1-6; 8 bases line up with TRBD1. CDR1 and CDR2 (germline): LNHDA, SQIVND (reference sequence). The junction had 4 bases not matched to a gene; V was cut back by 5 bases and J by 7 bases. The CDR3 totals 14 residues. This CDR3 reads CASSSDRANSPLHF. The CDR3 nucleotides read TGTGCCAGTAGTTCGGACAGGGCAAATTCACCCCTCCACTTT.

The genes are TRBV18 and TRBJ2-6; 9 bases are a match to TRBD2. With V trimmed by 3 bases and J by 0 bases, 3 bases remained unmatched. Germline CDR1 KGHSH, CDR2 LQKENI. The CDR3 is 17 amino acids. The chain's CDR3 is CASSPAGGASGANVLTF. The CDR3 DNA sequence: TGTGCCAGCTCACCGGCGGGAGGGGCCTCTGGGGCCAACGTCCTGACTTTC.